Detailed here is one TCR beta chain. The entry originates in a study of blood T cell repertoires in COVID-19. For the study at large: Acute and convalescent COVID-19 samples came from the United States, Italy and Spain. Sample material is recorded as cDNA or gDNA derived from T cells, B-cell-depleted T cells, or PBMCs.

V dropped 0 bases and J dropped 6 bases, with 9 bases sitting between them. CDR1 and CDR2 (germline): MDHEN, SYDVKM. CDR3 length equals 13 residues. Original handling: Cell counts per sample came from amplifying reference gene primers. TCRdb's copy holds only in-frame clones and misses some; the assay was immunoSEQ multiplex PCR. That table is the source of V, J and clone size, and D and trimming were worked out from the DNA. The data contain 350,000 or so clones, almost 90% of them singletons. The study drew participants aged 18 to 89 years from 20 to 30 US areas. The sequence was obtained from a woman aged 30 to 39 who had been exposed to COVID-19. The chain joins TRBV28 to TRBJ2-7; TRBD1 is a possible D gene (5 bases). The sample was PBMCs or T cells enriched from blood (not recorded which). The CDR3 here is CASSLWDGAEQYF. The CDR3 nucleotides are TGTGCCAGCAGTTTATGGGATGGGGCCGAGCAGTACTTC.